One sample yielded the 24 T cell receptor beta chains listed below, sequenced in a study of high-grade serous ovarian cancer treatment subgroups. This table comes from immunoSEQ multiplex PCR, and its TCRdb copy is limited to in-frame clones, with some not included. Among roughly 7,600 clones listed, 65% to 85% were seen once. Tumor samples were taken before definitive surgery or chemotherapy. Sequencing was performed on tumor tissue. All receptors derive from a human donor with high-grade serous ovarian cancer.

This sequence joins TRBV4-1 and TRBJ2-5, with TRBD2 as a possible D gene (7 bases). The J call may be mistaken, given a closer DNA end match to TRBJ2-7. CDR3 length: 15 amino acids. In germline, CDR1 is MGHRA, CDR2 YSYEKL. CDR3 bases: TGCGCCAGCAGGGGTTCGGGGGGCCTCTCCTACGAGCAGTACTTC. Translating it yields CASRGSGGLSYEQYF.

V usage is TRBV28 and J usage is TRBJ2-5; TRBD2 matches 7 bases. CDR3 size: 15 residues. Unmatched junction bases numbered 9, after V lost 6 bases and J lost 2 bases. Germline V gives CDR1 MDHEN, CDR2 SYDVKM. The CDR3 loop is CASRSGGGQQETQYF. In DNA, the CDR3 is TGTGCCAGCAGGTCGGGCGGGGGTCAACAAGAGACCCAGTACTTC.

The chain carries TRBV28 and TRBJ1-3, with D maybe TRBD1 (6 bases). Trimming left V 7 bases short and J 8 bases short, with 12 bases between. The CDR3 runs 12 residues. In germline, CDR1 is MDHEN, CDR2 SYDVKM. The CDR3 loop reads CASTGGRDTIYF. CDR3 DNA sequence: TGTGCCAGCACGGGGGGCCGGGACACCATATATTTT. Complete variable domain (other parts from reference TRBV28 and TRBJ1-3): DVKVTQSSRYLVKRTGEKVFLECVQDMDHENMFWYRQDPGLGLRLIYFSYDVKMKEKGDIPEGYSVSREKKERFSLILESASTNQTSMYLCASTGGRDTIYFGEGSWLTVV.

The chain uses TRBV5-8 and TRBJ2-3; the match to TRBD1 covers 9 bases. Trimming at V came to 6 bases and at J to 4 bases, leaving 0 bases not matched to a gene. Per germline, CDR1 SGHTS and CDR2 YDEGEE. The CDR3 contains 12 residues. The CDR3 DNA is TGTGCCAGCAACAGGGGGCCAGATACGCAGTATTTT. Translation: CASNRGPDTQYF.

This clone was counted only a few times. The chain is built from TRBV4-3 and TRBJ2-7; TRBD2 might be the D (6 bases). The V and J ends lost 4 bases and 2 bases respectively, with 12 bases between them. Germline CDR1 is LGHNA and CDR2 is YSLEER. The length of the CDR3 is 14 residues. CDR3 region: CASSLSSGAYEQYF. CDR3 sequence (DNA): TGCGCCAGCAGCCTTAGTTCGGGGGCCTACGAGCAGTACTTC.

This clone has only one observation. The chain is built from TRBV19 and TRBJ2-7, with D perhaps TRBD1 (6 bases). The V gene's germline CDR1 is LNHDA and CDR2 SQIVND (reference sequence). The CDR3 length is 15 residues. V lost 6 bases to trimming and J lost 0 bases, with 15 bases between them. The CDR3 is CASRYRTALSYEQYF. The CDR3 coding sequence is TGTGCCAGTAGGTATCGGACAGCACTCTCCTACGAGCAGTACTTC.

The V and J genes are TRBV28 and TRBJ1-4; 8 bases line up with TRBD1. The CDR3 runs 13 residues. J lost 6 bases, V lost 5 bases, and 2 bases had no gene match. CDR1 is MDHEN, CDR2 SYDVKM, per germline. The CDR3 loop reads CASSQQGDEKLFF. The CDR3 nucleotides are TGTGCCAGCAGTCAACAGGGGGATGAAAAACTGTTTTTT.

The rearrangement joins TRBV7-2 to TRBJ2-2, with 12 bases matching TRBD2. CDR1 and CDR2 (germline): SGHTA, FQGNSA. The J segment lost 8 bases and the V segment lost 1 base, leaving 5 bases of the junction unmatched. This CDR3 has 16 amino acids. The DNA of the CDR3 is TGTGCCAGCAGCTTAGGTCTAGCGGGAGGGCAAGGGGAGCTGTTTTTT. Protein sequence: CASSLGLAGGQGELFF.

The chain uses TRBV2 and TRBJ1-2, with D tentatively TRBD1 (5 bases). V lost 10 bases and J 0 bases, leaving 9 bases between the germline ends. Germline assignment: CDR1 SNHLY and CDR2 FYNNEI. The CDR3 spans 12 residues. In nucleotides, the CDR3 is TGTGCCACCCGGGACTCTAACTATGGCTACACCTTC. It translates to CATRDSNYGYTF.

The chain links TRBV19 to TRBJ1-1; D gene unclear. Trimming took 1 base from V and 4 from J, leaving 10 bases between them. The CDR3 is 14 amino acids. Germline V lookup: CDR1 LNHDA, CDR2 SQIVND (reference sequence). CDR3 amino acids: CASSIVGRGTEAFF. CDR3 DNA: TGTGCCAGTAGTATAGTAGGGCGCGGCACTGAAGCTTTCTTT.

The rearrangement joins TRBV7-2 to TRBJ1-2; 7 bases agree with TRBD1. The trim removed 1 base at V and 5 bases at J, leaving 4 bases unmatched. This CDR3 is 14 amino acids long. Looked up from germline, CDR1 is SGHTA and CDR2 is FQGNSA. The CDR3 nucleotides are TGTGCCAGCAGCTTAGGTGGGACAGCATATGGCTACACCTTC. Translating it yields CASSLGGTAYGYTF.

The rearrangement joins TRBV4-1 to TRBJ2-2; 7 nucleotides align to TRBD1. The V gene's germline CDR1 is MGHRA and CDR2 YSYEKL. With 0 bases clipped from V and 5 bases from J, the junction kept 6 bases outside the gene matches. There are 16 residues in the CDR3. The CDR3 sequence is CASSQDSTGVTGELFF. The DNA of the CDR3 is TGCGCCAGCAGCCAAGATTCAACAGGGGTGACCGGGGAGCTGTTTTTT.

This clone was observed a handful of times. This chain connects TRBV18 to TRBJ1-6; D is possibly TRBD1 (6 bases). V was shortened by 1 base and J by 7 bases, with 17 bases between the two germline ends. Germline-derived CDR1 and CDR2 are KGHSH and LQKENI. The CDR3 totals 17 residues. CDR3 nucleotides: TGTGCCAGCTCACCACATGACAGGATTAAAGGCAATTCACCCCTCCACTTT. This gives the protein CASSPHDRIKGNSPLHF.

This clone was seen a handful of times. The rearrangement uses TRBV28 and TRBJ2-1, with a tentative D call TRBD2 (5 bases). The CDR3 covers 11 residues. V lost 6 bases and J lost 9, with 9 bases in between. Germline CDR1 reads MDHEN; CDR2 reads SYDVKM. In DNA form, the CDR3 reads TGTGCCAGCAGCTTAGAGGGTGAGCAGTTCTTC. This encodes CASSLEGEQFF.

This clone was seen more than once but under ten times. The rearrangement joins TRBV6-1 to TRBJ2-1, with D possibly TRBD1 on 6 matching bases. Trimming removed 8 bases from V and 3 bases from J, with 14 bases in between. CDR1 MNHNS and CDR2 SASEGT come from the germline V gene. This CDR3 has 14 amino acids. CDR3 protein: CASLRAGVYNEQFF. For the CDR3, the DNA is TGTGCCAGCCTAAGGGCAGGGGTCTACAATGAGCAGTTCTTC.

The V call is TRBV18, the J call TRBJ2-1; 7 bases align to TRBD2. CDR1 and CDR2 from the germline V gene are KGHSH and LQKENI. This CDR3 has 16 amino acids. With 2 bases clipped from V and 0 bases from J, the junction kept 4 bases outside the gene matches. The CDR3, as DNA: TGTGCCAGCTCACCATCCCTAGCGGTCTCCTACAATGAGCAGTTCTTC. It specifies CASSPSLAVSYNEQFF.

The rearrangement links TRBV9 to TRBJ2-3; no reliable D call. The CDR3 consists of 13 residues. Per the germline V gene, CDR1 is SGDLS and CDR2 is YYNGEE. Deletions cut 1 base from V and 5 bases from J, with 8 bases between. CDR3 DNA: TGTGCCAGCAGCGTAACCCCGGTAGATACGCAGTATTTT. Translated: CASSVTPVDTQYF.

V usage is TRBV7-9 and J usage is TRBJ2-7; 8 nucleotides line up with TRBD1. Germline V gives CDR1 SEHNR, CDR2 FQNEAQ (reference sequence). The ends lost 6 bases at V and 3 bases at J; junction bases unmatched: 10. The CDR3 extends over 15 amino acids. Here the CDR3 DNA reads TGTGCCAGCAGTGCCTCGGACAGGGAGAACTACGAGCAGTACTTC. Amino acid sequence: CASSASDRENYEQYF.

The chain employs TRBV27 and TRBJ1-1; no clear D. V was cut by 5 bases and J by 4 bases, with 23 bases left in between. This CDR3 has 17 residues. Germline-derived CDR1 and CDR2 are MNHEY and SMNVEV (reference sequence). CDR3 sequence (DNA): TGTGCCAGCAGTCCTCTCCGGGATAAGGGCTGGGGCACTGAAGCTTTCTTT. This codes for CASSPLRDKGWGTEAFF.

The chain joins TRBV5-1 to TRBJ2-3; 8 nucleotides align to TRBD2. J lost 2 bases, V lost 7 bases, and 6 bases had no gene match. Germline V gene data show CDR1 as SGHRS and CDR2 as YFSETQ. The CDR3 runs 14 residues. CDR3 sequence reads: CASGNSGNTDTQYF. The CDR3, as DNA: TGCGCCAGCGGTAATAGCGGGAACACAGATACGCAGTATTTT.

This clone was seen only a few times. This rearrangement joins TRBV7-9 to TRBJ2-3; 9 bases agree with TRBD2. The ends lost 1 base at V and 1 base at J; junction bases unmatched: 0. The germline CDR1 and CDR2 sequences are SEHNR and FQNEAQ (reference sequence). The CDR3 has 15 residues. CDR3 DNA: TGTGCCAGCAGCTTAGTAGCGGGAGGCACAGATACGCAGTATTTT. Amino acids: CASSLVAGGTDTQYF. The full variable domain, rest sourced from reference TRBV7-9 and TRBJ2-3, is DTGVSQNPRHKITKRGQNVTFRCDPISEHNRLYWYRQTLGQGPEFLTYFQNEAQLEKSRLLSDRFSAERPKGSFSTLEIQRTEQGDSAMYLCASSLVAGGTDTQYFGPGTRLTVL.

This chain connects TRBV5-1 to TRBJ2-1; D is perhaps TRBD1 (5 bases). V gave up 0 bases and J gave up 0 bases, with 7 bases separating them. The CDR3 consists of 15 residues. CDR1 and CDR2 (germline): SGHRS, YFSETQ. The CDR3 coding sequence is TGCGCCAGCAGCTTGGGGGGCGGCTCCTACAATGAGCAGTTCTTC. The encoded protein is CASSLGGGSYNEQFF.

The chain links TRBV5-1 to TRBJ2-7; 9 nucleotides line up with TRBD1. Germline lookup yields CDR1 SGHRS and CDR2 YFSETQ. CDR3 length: 14 amino acids. V lost 3 bases, J lost 3 bases, and 4 bases stayed unmatched. Here the CDR3 DNA reads TGCGCCAGCAGCTCCGGACAGGGGAACTACGAGCAGTACTTC. It encodes CASSSGQGNYEQYF.

This clone has just one count. CDR3 residues: CASSAGSSGNYNEQFF. For the CDR3, the DNA is TGTGCCAGCAGCGCAGGATCTAGCGGGAACTACAATGAGCAGTTCTTC. The V gene is TRBV7-2, the J gene TRBJ2-1; 9 bases agree with TRBD2. Germline CDR1 SGHTA, CDR2 FQGNSA. The CDR3 length is 16 residues. V was pared by 5 bases and J by 3 bases, with 8 bases of the junction left unmatched.